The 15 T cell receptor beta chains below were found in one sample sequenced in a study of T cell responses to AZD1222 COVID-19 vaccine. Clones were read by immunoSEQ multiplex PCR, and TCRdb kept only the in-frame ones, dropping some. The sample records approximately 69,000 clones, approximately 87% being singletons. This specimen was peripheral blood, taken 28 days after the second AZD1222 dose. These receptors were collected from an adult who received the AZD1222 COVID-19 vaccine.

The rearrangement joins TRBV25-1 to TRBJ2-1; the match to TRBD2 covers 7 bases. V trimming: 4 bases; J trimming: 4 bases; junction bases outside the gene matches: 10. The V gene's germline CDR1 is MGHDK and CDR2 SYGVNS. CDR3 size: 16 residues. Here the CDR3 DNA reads TGTGCCAGCAGTGCGGCGGGAGACCCGGGGTACAATGAGCAGTTCTTC. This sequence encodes CASSAAGDPGYNEQFF.

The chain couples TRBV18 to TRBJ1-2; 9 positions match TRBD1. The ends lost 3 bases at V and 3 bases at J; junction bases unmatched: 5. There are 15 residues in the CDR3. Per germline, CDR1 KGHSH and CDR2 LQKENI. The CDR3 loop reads CASSPGQGYDYGYTF. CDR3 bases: TGTGCCAGCTCACCGGGACAGGGATACGACTATGGCTACACCTTC.

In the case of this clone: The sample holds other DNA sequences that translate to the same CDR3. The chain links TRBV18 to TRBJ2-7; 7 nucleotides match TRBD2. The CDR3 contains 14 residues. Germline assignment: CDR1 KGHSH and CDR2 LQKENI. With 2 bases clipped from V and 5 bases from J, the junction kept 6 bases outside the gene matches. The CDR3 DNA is TGTGCCAGCTCACCAATCGGGAGGCTTAACGAGCAGTACTTC. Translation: CASSPIGRLNEQYF. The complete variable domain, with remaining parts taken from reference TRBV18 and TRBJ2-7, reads NAGVMQNPRHLVRRRGQEARLRCSPMKGHSHVYWYRQLPEEGLKFMVYLQKENIIDESGMPKERFSAEFPKEGPSILRIQQVVRGDSAAYFCASSPIGRLNEQYFGPGTRLTVT.

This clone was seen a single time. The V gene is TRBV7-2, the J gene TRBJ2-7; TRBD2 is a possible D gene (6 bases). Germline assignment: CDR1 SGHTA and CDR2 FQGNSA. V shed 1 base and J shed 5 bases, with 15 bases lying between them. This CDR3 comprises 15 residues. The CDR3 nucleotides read TGTGCCAGCAGCTTAGATTTAGGACTACAAGACGAGCAGTACTTC. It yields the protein CASSLDLGLQDEQYF.

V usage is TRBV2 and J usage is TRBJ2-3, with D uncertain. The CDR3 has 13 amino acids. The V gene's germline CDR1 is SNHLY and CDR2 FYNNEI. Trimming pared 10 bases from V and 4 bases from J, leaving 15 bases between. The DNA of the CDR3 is TGTGCCAACTCCCGTTTAGGGTCAGATACGCAGTATTTT. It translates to CANSRLGSDTQYF. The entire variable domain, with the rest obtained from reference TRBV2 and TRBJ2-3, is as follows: EPEVTQTPSHQVTQMGQEVILRCVPISNHLYFYWYRQILGQKVEFLVSFYNNEISEKSEIFDDQFSVERPDGSNFTLKIRSTKLEDSAMYFCANSRLGSDTQYFGPGTRLTVL.

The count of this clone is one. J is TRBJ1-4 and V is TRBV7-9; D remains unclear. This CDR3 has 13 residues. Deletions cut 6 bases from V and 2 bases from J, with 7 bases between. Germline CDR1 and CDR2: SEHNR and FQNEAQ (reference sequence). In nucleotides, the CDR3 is TGTGCCAGCAGACTTTCCACTAATGAAAAACTGTTTTTT. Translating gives CASRLSTNEKLFF.

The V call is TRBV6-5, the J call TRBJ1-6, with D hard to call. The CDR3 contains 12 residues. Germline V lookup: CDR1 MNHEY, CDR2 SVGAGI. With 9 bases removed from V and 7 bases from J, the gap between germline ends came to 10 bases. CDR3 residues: CASRLLNSPLHF. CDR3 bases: TGTGCCAGTCGCCTACTAAATTCACCCCTCCACTTT.

The CDR3 bases are TGTGCCAGCAGCTTGGACCCCCCGGGGACTGAAGCTTTCTTT. Translation gives CASSLDPPGTEAFF. The chain recombines TRBV11-3 with TRBJ1-1; D ambiguous. Germline CDR1 and CDR2: SGHNT and YENEEA. Trimming took 3 bases from V and 5 from J, leaving 13 bases between them. The CDR3 length is 14 residues.

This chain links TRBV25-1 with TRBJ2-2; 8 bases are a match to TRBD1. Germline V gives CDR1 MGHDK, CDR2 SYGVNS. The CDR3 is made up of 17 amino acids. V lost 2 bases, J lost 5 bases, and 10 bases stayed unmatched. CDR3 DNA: TGTGCCAGCAGTGAACTCGGGACAGGCGTCGGTACCGGGGAGCTGTTTTTT. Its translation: CASSELGTGVGTGELFF.

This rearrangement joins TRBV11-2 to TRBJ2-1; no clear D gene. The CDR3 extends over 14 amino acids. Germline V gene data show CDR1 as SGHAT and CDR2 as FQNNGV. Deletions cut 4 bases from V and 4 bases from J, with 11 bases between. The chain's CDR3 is CASSSGAKYNEQFF. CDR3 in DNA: TGTGCCAGCAGCTCGGGCGCCAAATACAATGAGCAGTTCTTC.

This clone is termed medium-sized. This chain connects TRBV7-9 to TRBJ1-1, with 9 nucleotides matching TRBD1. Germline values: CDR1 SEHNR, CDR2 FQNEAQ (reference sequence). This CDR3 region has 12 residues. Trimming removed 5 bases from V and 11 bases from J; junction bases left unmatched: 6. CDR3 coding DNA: TGTGCCAGCAGCCCGACAGGGGGGGCGGCTTTCTTT. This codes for CASSPTGGAAFF.

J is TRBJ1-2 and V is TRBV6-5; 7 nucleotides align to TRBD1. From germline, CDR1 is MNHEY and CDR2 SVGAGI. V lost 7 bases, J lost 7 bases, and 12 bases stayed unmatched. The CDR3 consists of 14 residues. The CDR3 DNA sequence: TGTGCCAGCAATGCAGGGACAGCAGTAGGTGGCTACACCTTC. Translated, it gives CASNAGTAVGGYTF.

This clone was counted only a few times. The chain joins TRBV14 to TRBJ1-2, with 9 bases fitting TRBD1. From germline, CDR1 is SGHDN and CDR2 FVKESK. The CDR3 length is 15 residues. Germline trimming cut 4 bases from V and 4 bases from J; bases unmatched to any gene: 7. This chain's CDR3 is CASSPYRGQIYGYTF. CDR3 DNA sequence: TGTGCCAGCAGCCCCTACAGGGGGCAAATCTATGGCTACACCTTC.

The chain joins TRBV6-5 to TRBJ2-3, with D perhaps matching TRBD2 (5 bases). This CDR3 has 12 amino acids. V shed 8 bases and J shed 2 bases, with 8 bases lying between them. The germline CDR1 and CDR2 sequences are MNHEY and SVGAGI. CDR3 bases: TGTGCCAGCGGAGGAATCACAGATACGCAGTATTTT. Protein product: CASGGITDTQYF.

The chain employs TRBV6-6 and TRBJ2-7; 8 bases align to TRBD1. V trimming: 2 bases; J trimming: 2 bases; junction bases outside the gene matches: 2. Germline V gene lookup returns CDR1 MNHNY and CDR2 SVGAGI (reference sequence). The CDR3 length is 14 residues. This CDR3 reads CASSYGTGAYEQYF. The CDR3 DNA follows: TGTGCCAGCAGTTACGGGACAGGAGCCTACGAGCAGTACTTC.